This T cell receptor beta chain was recorded in a study of vaccination effects on CD4 cells after COVID-19. Study-level findings and limits: New vaccine-induced clones dominated post-vaccine spike-reactive clones in convalescents.

Peptide-pool stimulation followed by sequencing identified expanded antigen-specific CD4+ clonotypes in the ViraFEST assay. When around ten days of culture had elapsed, CD4+ T cells were isolated. From March to December 2020, the person had a SARS-CoV-2 infection that was confirmed by PCR. The cohort was immunized with two doses of either the BNT162b2 or mRNA-1273 vaccine. Each culture well received under 2.5 million PBMC. These cells were then cultured in IMDM with 10 IU/ml IL-2 and 8.5 to 10 ug/ml peptides. Method: immunoSEQ multiplex PCR; TCRdb's copy keeps in-frame clones and lacks some. The sample contains about 18,000 clones, about 80% of which appear only once. Turning to this clone: What it binds is not known.

Germline CDR1 LNHDA, CDR2 SQIVND (reference sequence). Trimming cost V 4 bases and J 10 bases, with 14 bases left between them. CDR3 length: 14 amino acids. The sequencing used CD4+ T cells from PBMCs cultured with SARS-CoV-2 spike peptides, collected after COVID-19 vaccination. This sequence was found in a human donor who had a prior SARS-CoV-2 infection. J is TRBJ1-6 and V is TRBV19; tentative D call: TRBD1 (5 bases). The CDR3 here is CASSTGTVQSPLHF. CDR3 bases: TGTGCCAGTAGTACCGGGACCGTTCAGTCACCCCTCCACTTT.